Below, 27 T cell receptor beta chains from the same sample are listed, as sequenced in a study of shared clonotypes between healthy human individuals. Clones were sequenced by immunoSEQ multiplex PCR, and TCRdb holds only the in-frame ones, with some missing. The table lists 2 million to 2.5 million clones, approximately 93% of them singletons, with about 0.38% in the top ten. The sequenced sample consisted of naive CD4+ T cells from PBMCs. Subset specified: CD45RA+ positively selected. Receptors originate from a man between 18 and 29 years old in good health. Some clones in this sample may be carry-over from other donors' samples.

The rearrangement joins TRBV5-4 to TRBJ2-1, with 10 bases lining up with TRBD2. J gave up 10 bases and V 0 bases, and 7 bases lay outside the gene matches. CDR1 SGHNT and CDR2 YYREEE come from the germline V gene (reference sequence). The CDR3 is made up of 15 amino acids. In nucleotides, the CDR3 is TGTGCCAGCAGCTTGGAGGGACTAGCGTCGATCGAGCAGTTCTTC. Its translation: CASSLEGLASIEQFF. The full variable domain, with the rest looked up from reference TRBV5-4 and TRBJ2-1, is ETGVTQSPTHLIKTRGQQVTLRCSSQSGHNTVSWYQQALGQGPQFIFQYYREEENGRGNFPPRFSGLQFPNYSSELNVNALELDDSALYLCASSLEGLASIEQFFGPGTRLTVL.

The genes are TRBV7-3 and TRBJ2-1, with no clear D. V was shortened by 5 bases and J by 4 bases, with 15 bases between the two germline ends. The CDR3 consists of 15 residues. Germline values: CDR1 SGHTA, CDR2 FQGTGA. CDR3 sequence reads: CASSLSHSLYNEQFF. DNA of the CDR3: TGTGCCAGCAGCCTATCGCACTCCCTATACAATGAGCAGTTCTTC.

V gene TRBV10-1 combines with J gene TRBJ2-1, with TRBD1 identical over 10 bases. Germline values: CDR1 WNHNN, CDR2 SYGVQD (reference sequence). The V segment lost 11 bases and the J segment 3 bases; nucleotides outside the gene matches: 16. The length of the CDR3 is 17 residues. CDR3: CALPFRQGAWLYNEQFF. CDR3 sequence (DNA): TGCGCCCTCCCCTTTAGACAGGGGGCTTGGCTCTACAATGAGCAGTTCTTC.

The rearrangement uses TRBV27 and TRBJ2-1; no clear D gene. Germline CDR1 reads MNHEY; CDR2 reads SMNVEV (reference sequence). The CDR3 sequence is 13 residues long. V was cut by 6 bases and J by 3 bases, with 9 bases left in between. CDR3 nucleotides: TGTGCCAGCAGGGATAGCTTCTACAATGAGCAGTTCTTC. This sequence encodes CASRDSFYNEQFF.

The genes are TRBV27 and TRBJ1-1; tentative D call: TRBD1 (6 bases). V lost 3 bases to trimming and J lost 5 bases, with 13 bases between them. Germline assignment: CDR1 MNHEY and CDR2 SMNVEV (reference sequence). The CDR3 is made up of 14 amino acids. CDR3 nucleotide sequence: TGTGCCAGCAGTTTGACTCAGGGGTGGACTGAAGCTTTCTTT. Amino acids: CASSLTQGWTEAFF.

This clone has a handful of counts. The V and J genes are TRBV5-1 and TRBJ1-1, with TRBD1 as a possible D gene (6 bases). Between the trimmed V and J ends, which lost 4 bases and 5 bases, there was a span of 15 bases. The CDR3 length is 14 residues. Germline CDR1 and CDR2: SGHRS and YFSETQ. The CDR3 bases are TGCGCCAGCAGCACTGAACAGGGCAGAACTGAAGCTTTCTTT. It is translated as CASSTEQGRTEAFF.

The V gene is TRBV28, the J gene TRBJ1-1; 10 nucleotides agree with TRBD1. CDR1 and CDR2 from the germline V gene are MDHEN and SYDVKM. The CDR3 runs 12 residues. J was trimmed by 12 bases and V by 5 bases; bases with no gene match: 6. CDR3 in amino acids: CASSEDRGITFF. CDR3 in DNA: TGTGCCAGCAGTGAGGACAGGGGGATAACTTTCTTT.

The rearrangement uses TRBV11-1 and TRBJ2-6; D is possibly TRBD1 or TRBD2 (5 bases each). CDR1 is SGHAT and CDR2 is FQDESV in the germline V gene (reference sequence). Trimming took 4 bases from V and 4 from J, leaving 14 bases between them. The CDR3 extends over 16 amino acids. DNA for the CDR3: TGTGCCAGCAGCTCGCAAATCGGGGCCGGGGCCAACGTCCTGACTTTC. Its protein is CASSSQIGAGANVLTF.

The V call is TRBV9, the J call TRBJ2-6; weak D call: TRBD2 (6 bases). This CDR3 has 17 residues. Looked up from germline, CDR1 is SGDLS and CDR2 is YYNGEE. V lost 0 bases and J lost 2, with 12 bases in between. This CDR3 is CASSVDSGPPGANVLTF. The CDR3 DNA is TGTGCCAGCAGCGTAGATAGCGGACCGCCTGGGGCCAACGTCCTGACTTTC.

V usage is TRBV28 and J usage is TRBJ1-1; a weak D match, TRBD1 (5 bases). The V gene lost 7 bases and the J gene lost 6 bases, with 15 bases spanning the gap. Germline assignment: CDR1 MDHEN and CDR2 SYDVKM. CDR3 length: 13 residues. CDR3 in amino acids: CASTSWGTSEAFF. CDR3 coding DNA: TGTGCCAGCACCTCATGGGGCACATCTGAAGCTTTCTTT.

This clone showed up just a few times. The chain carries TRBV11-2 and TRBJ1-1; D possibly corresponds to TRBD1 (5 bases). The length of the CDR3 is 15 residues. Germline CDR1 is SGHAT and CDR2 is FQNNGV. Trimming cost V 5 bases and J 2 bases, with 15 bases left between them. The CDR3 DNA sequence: TGTGCCAGCAGCCCGAGGTATGGGGGTAACACTGAAGCTTTCTTT. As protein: CASSPRYGGNTEAFF.

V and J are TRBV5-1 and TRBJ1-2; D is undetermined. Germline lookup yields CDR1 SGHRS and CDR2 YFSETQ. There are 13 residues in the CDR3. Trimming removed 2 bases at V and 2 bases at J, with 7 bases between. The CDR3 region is CASSFSVNYGYTF. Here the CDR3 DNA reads TGCGCCAGCAGCTTTTCAGTAAACTATGGCTACACCTTC.

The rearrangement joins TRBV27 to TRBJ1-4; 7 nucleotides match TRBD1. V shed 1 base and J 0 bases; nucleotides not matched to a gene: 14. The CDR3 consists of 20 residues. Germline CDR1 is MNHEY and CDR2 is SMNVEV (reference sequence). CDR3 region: CASSLLGIKTGRTTNEKLFF. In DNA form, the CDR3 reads TGTGCCAGCAGTTTATTAGGCATCAAGACAGGGCGGACAACTAATGAAAAACTGTTTTTT.

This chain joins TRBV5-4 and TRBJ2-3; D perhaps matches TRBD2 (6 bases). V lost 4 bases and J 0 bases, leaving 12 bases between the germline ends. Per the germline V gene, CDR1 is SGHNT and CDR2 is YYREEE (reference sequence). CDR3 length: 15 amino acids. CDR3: CASSPSGYSTDTQYF. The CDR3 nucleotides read TGTGCCAGCAGCCCCAGCGGGTATAGCACAGATACGCAGTATTTT. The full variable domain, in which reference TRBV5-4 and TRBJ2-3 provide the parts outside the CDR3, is ETGVTQSPTHLIKTRGQQVTLRCSSQSGHNTVSWYQQALGQGPQFIFQYYREEENGRGNFPPRFSGLQFPNYSSELNVNALELDDSALYLCASSPSGYSTDTQYFGPGTRLTVL.

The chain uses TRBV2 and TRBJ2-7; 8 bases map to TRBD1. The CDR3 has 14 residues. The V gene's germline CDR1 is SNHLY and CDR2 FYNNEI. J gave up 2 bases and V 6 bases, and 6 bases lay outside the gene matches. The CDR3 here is CASREDRDTYEQYF. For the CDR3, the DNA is TGTGCCAGCAGGGAGGACAGGGACACCTACGAGCAGTACTTC. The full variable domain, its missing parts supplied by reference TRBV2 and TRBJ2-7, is EPEVTQTPSHQVTQMGQEVILRCVPISNHLYFYWYRQILGQKVEFLVSFYNNEISEKSEIFDDQFSVERPDGSNFTLKIRSTKLEDSAMYFCASREDRDTYEQYFGPGTRLTVT.

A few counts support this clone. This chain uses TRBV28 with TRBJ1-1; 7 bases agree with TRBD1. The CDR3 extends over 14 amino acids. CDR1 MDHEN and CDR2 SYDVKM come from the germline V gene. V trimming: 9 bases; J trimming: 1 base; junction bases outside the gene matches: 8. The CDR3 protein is CASNPGQRNTEAFF. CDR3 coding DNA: TGTGCCAGTAATCCGGGACAGAGGAACACTGAAGCTTTCTTT.

The CDR3 sequence: CATDTGLYSNQPQHF. Here the CDR3 DNA reads TGTGCCACAGACACAGGACTCTATAGCAATCAGCCCCAGCATTTT. The V and J genes are TRBV28 and TRBJ1-5; D possibly corresponds to TRBD1 (5 bases). This CDR3 is built from 15 residues. V lost 10 bases and J 0 bases, leaving 16 bases between the germline ends. Per germline, CDR1 MDHEN and CDR2 SYDVKM.

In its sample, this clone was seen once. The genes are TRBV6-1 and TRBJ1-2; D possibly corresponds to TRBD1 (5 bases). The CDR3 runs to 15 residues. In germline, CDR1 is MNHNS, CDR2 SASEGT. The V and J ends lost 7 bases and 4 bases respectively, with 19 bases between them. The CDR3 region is CASIQARAGTYGYTF. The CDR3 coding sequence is TGTGCCAGCATCCAAGCTAGGGCAGGGACCTATGGCTACACCTTC.

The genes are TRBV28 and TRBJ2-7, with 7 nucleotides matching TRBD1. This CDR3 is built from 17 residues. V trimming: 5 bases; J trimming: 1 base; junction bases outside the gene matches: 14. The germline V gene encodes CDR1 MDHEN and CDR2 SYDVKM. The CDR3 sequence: CASSPPLYRGSSYEQYF. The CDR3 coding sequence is TGTGCCAGCAGTCCCCCCTTATACAGGGGCTCTTCCTACGAGCAGTACTTC.

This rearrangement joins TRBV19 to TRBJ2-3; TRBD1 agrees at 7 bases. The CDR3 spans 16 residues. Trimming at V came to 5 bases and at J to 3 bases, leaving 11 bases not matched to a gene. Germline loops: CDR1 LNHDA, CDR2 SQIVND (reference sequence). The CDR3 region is CASSGRVQGQTDTQYF. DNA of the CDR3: TGTGCCAGTAGTGGAAGGGTACAGGGACAGACAGATACGCAGTATTTT.

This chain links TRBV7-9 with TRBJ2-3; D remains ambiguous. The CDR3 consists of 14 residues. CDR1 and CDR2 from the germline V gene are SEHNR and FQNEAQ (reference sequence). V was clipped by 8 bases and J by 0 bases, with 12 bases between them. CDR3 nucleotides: TGTGCCAGCTACGGACCGGCTAGCACAGATACGCAGTATTTT. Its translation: CASYGPASTDTQYF.

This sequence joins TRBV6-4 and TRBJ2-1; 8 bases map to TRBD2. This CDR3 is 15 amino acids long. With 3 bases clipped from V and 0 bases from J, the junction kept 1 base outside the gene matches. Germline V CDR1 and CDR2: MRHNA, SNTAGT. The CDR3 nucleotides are TGTGCCAGCAGTGAAAGCGGGAGCTCCTACAATGAGCAGTTCTTC. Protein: CASSESGSSYNEQFF.

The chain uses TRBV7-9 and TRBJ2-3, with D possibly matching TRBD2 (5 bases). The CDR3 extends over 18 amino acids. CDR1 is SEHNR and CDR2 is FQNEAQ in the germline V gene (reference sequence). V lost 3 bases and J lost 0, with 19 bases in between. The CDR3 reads CASSLDSKGGRSTDTQYF. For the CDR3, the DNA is TGTGCCAGCAGCTTGGACTCCAAGGGCGGGCGTAGCACAGATACGCAGTATTTT.

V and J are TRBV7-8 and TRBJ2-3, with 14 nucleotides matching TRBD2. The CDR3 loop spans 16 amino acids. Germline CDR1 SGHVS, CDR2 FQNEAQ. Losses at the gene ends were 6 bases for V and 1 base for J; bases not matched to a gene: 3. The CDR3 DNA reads TGTGCCAGCAGTGAGACTAGCGGGAGGGGCACAGATACGCAGTATTTT. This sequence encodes CASSETSGRGTDTQYF.

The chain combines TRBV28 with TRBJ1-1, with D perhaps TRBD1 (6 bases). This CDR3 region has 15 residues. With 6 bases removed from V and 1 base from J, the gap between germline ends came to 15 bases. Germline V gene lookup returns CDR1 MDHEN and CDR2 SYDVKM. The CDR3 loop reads CASRGAGTGNTEAFF. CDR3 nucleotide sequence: TGTGCCAGCAGGGGGGCGGGGACGGGGAACACTGAAGCTTTCTTT.

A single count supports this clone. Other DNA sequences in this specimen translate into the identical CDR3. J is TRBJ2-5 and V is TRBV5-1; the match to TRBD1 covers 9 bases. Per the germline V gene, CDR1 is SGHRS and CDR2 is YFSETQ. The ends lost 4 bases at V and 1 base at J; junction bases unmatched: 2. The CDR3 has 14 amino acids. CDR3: CASSGQGTQETQYF. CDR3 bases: TGCGCCAGCAGCGGACAGGGGACCCAAGAGACCCAGTACTTC.

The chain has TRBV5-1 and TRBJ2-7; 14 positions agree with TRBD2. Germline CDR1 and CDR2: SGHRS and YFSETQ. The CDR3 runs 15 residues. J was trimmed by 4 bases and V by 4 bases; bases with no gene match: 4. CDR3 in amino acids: CASSLWTSGGYEQYF. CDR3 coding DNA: TGCGCCAGCAGCCTCTGGACTAGCGGGGGGTACGAGCAGTACTTC.